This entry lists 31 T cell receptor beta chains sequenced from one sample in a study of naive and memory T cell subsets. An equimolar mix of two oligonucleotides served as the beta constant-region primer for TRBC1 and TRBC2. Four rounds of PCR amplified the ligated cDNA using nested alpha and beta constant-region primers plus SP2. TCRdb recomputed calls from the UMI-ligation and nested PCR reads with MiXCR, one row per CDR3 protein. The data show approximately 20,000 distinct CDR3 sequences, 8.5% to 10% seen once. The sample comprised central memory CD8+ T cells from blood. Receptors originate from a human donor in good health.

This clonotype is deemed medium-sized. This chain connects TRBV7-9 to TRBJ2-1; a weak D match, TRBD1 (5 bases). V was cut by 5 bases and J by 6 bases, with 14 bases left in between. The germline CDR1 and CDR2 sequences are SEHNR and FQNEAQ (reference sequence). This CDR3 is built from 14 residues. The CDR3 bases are TGTGCCAGCAGCCCGAAGACAGATGTCAATGAGCAGTTCTTC. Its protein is CASSPKTDVNEQFF.

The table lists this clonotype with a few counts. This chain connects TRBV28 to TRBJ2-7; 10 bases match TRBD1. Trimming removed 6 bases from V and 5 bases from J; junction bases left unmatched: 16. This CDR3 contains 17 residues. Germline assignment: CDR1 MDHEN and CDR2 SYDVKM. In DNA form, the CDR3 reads TGTGCCAGCAGAGTGACCACCGGGACAGGGGTTCTAGACGAGCAGTACTTC. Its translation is CASRVTTGTGVLDEQYF. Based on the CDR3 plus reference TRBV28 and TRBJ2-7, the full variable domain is DVKVTQSSRYLVKRTGEKVFLECVQDMDHENMFWYRQDPGLGLRLIYFSYDVKMKEKGDIPEGYSVSREKKERFSLILESASTNQTSMYLCASRVTTGTGVLDEQYFGPGTRLTVT.

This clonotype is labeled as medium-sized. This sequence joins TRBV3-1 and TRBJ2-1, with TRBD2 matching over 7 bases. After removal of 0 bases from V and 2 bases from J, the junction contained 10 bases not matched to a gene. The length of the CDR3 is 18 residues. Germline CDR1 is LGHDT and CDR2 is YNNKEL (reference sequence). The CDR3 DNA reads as TGTGCCAGCAGCCAAGATGTCCAGCGGGACGTCCCCTACAATGAGCAGTTCTTC. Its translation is CASSQDVQRDVPYNEQFF.

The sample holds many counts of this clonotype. The CDR3: CASSLTGYEQYF. The CDR3 DNA sequence: TGTGCCAGCAGCTTAACCGGCTACGAGCAGTACTTC. The rearrangement links TRBV12-3 or TRBV12-4 to TRBJ2-7, with D unresolved. Between the trimmed V and J ends, which lost 6 bases and 3 bases, there was a span of 9 bases. This CDR3 has 12 amino acids.

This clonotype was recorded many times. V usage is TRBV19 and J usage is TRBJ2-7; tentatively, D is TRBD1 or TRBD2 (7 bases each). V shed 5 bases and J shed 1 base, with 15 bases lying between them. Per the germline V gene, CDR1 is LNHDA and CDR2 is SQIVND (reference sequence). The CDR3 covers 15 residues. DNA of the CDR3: TGTGCCAGTAGTCCCAGGGGGGGACGATCCTACGAGCAGTACTTC. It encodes CASSPRGGRSYEQYF.

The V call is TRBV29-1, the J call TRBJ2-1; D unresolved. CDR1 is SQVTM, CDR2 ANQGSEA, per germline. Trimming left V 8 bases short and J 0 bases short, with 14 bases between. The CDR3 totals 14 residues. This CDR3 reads CSYYAPSSYNEQFF. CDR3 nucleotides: TGCAGCTATTACGCCCCCAGCTCCTACAATGAGCAGTTCTTC.

The CDR3 DNA reads as TGTGCCAGCAGTCTTAGCGGGAGGGCCGAGGGTACGCAGTATTTT. Encoded protein: CASSLSGRAEGTQYF. The V call is TRBV27, the J call TRBJ2-3, with 11 positions matching TRBD2. Germline CDR1 reads MNHEY; CDR2 reads SMNVEV (reference sequence). Trimming removed 5 bases from V and 8 bases from J; junction bases left unmatched: 9. This CDR3 comprises 15 residues.

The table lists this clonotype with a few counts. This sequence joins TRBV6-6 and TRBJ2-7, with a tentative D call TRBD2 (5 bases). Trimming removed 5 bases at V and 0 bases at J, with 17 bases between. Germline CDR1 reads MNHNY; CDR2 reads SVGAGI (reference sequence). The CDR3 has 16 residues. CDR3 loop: CASSQAAVGDSYEQYF. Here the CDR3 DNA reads TGTGCCAGCAGTCAGGCAGCAGTCGGGGACTCCTACGAGCAGTACTTC.

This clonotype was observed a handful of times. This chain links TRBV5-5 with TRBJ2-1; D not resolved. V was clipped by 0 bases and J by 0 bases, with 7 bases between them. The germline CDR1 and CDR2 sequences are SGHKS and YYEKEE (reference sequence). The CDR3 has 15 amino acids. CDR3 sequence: CASSLEGSSYNEQFF. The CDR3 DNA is TGTGCCAGCAGCTTGGAGGGATCCTCCTACAATGAGCAGTTCTTC.

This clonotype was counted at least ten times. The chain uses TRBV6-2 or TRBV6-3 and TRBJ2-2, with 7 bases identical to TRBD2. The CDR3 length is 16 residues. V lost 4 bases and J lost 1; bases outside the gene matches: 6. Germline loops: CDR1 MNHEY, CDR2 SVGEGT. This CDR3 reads CASSSPSGENTGELFF. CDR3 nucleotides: TGTGCCAGCAGTTCCCCTAGCGGAGAGAACACCGGGGAGCTGTTTTTT.

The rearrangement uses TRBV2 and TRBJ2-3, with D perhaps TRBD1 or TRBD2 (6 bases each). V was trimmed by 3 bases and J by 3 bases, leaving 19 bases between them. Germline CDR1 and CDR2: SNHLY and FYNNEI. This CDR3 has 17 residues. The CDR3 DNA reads TGTGCCAGCAGTGACCCACGAGGGGGAGGTGGGACAGATACGCAGTATTTT. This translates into CASSDPRGGGGTDTQYF.

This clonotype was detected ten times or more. In DNA, the CDR3 is TGTGCCAGTAGTTTTGGGCCTTGGGGGGAGCAGTTCTTC. This sequence encodes CASSFGPWGEQFF. The rearrangement joins TRBV19 to TRBJ2-1; D may be TRBD1 or TRBD2 (5 bases each). Per the germline V gene, CDR1 is LNHDA and CDR2 is SQIVND (reference sequence). V lost 5 bases and J 10 bases, leaving 15 bases between the germline ends. The CDR3 consists of 13 residues.

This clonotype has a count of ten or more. CDR3 region: CASSVGQGGYEQYF. DNA for the CDR3: TGTGCCAGCAGCGTGGGACAGGGTGGGTACGAGCAGTACTTC. The chain employs TRBV9 and TRBJ2-7, with 9 bases identical to TRBD1. Germline CDR1 and CDR2: SGDLS and YYNGEE. V shed 2 bases, J shed 4 bases, and the junction held 4 bases outside the gene matches. The CDR3 is 14 residues long. Full variable domain (outside the CDR3, taken from reference TRBV9 and TRBJ2-7): DSGVTQTPKHLITATGQRVTLRCSPRSGDLSVYWYQQSLDQGLQFLIQYYNGEERAKGNILERFSAQQFPDLHSELNLSSLELGDSALYFCASSVGQGGYEQYFGPGTRLTVT.

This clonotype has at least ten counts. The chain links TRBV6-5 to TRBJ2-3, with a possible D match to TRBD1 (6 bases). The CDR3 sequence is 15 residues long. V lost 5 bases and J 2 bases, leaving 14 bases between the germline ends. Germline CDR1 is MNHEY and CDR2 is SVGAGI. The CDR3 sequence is CASSASAGDTDTQYF. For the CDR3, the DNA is TGTGCCAGCAGTGCCAGTGCAGGGGACACAGATACGCAGTATTTT.

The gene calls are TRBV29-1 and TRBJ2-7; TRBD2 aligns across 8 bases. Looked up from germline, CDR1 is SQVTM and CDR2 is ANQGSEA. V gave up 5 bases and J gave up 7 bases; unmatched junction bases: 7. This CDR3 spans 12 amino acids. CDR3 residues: CSVREGGREQYF. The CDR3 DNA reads TGCAGCGTTCGGGAGGGGGGAAGGGAGCAGTACTTC.

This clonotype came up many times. CDR3 residues: CASSPGLAGGGDSDTQYF. CDR3 in DNA: TGCGCCAGCAGCCCGGGACTAGCGGGAGGCGGGGATTCAGATACGCAGTATTTT. The rearrangement joins TRBV4-1 to TRBJ2-3; the match to TRBD2 covers 15 bases. Germline V gene lookup returns CDR1 MGHRA and CDR2 YSYEKL. The CDR3 loop spans 18 amino acids. V shed 4 bases, J shed 4 bases, and the junction held 9 bases outside the gene matches.

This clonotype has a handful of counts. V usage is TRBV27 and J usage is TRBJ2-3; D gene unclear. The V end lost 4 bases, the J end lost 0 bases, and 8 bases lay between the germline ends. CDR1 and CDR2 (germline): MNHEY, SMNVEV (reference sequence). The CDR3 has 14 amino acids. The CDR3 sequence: CASSSAPSTDTQYF. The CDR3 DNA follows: TGTGCCAGCAGTTCAGCGCCCAGCACAGATACGCAGTATTTT.

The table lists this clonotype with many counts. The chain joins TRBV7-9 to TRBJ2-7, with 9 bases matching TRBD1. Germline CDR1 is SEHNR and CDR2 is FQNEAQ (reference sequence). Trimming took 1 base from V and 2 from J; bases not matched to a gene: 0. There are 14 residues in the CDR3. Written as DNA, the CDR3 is TGTGCCAGCAGCTTAGGGACAGGGGCCTACGAGCAGTACTTC. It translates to CASSLGTGAYEQYF.

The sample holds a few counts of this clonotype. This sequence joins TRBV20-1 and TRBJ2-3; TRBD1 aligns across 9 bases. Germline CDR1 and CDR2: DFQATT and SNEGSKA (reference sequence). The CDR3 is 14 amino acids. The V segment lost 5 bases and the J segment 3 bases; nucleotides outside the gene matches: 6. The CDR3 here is CSALLTGGTDTQYF. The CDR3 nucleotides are TGCAGTGCTCTCCTGACAGGGGGGACAGATACGCAGTATTTT.

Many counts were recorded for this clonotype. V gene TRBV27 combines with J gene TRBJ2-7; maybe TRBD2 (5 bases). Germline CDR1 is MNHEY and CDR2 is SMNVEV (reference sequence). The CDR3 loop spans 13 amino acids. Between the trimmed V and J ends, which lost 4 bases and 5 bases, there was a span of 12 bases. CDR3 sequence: CASSWTFVHEQYF. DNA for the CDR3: TGTGCCAGCAGTTGGACTTTCGTCCACGAGCAGTACTTC.

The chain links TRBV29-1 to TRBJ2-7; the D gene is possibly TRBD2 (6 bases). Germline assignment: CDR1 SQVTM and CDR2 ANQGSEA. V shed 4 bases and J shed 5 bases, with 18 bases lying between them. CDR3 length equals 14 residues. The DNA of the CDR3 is TGCAGCGTTGTTCGGAGGGGCAGGTCAGACGAGCAGTACTTC. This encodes CSVVRRGRSDEQYF.

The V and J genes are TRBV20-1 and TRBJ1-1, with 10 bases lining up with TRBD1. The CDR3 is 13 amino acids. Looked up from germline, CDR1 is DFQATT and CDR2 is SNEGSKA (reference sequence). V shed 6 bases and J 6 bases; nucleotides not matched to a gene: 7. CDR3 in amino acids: CSAPGQGTSEAFF. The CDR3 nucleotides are TGCAGTGCCCCGGGACAGGGGACTTCTGAAGCTTTCTTT.

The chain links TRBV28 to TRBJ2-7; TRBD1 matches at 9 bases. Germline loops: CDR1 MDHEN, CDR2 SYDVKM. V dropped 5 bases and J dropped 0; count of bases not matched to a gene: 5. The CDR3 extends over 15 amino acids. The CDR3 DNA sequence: TGTGCCAGCAGTACGGGGACAGGGAGCTCCTACGAGCAGTACTTC. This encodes CASSTGTGSSYEQYF.

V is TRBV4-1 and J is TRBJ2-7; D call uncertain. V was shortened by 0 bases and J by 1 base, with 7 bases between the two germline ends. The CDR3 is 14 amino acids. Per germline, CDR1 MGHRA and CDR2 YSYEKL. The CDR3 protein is CASSQDQRSYEQYF. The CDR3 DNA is TGCGCCAGCAGCCAAGACCAAAGGTCCTACGAGCAGTACTTC.

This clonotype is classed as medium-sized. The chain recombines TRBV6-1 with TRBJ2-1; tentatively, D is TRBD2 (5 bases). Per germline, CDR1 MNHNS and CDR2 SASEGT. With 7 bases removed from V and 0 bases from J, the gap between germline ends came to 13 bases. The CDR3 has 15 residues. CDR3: CASTLATGSYNEQFF. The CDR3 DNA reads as TGTGCCAGCACTCTAGCCACGGGCTCCTACAATGAGCAGTTCTTC.

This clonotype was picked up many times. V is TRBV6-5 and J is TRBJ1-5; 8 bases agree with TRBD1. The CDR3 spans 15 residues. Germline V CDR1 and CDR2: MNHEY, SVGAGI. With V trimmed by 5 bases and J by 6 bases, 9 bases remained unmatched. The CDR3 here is CASSRDSGGGQPQHF. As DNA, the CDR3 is TGTGCCAGCAGTAGAGATTCAGGGGGCGGTCAGCCCCAGCATTTT.

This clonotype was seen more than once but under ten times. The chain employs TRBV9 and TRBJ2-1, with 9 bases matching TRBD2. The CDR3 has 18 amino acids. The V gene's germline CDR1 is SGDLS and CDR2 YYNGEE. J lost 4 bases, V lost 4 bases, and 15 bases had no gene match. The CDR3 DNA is TGTGCCAGCAGCTTCTGGCCCCCTGGCAGCGGGGGGTACAATGAGCAGTTCTTC. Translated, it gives CASSFWPPGSGGYNEQFF.

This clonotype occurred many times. CDR3 DNA sequence: TGTGCCAGCAGTTTATTAGGGGCTCTTGGTTACGAGCAGTACTTC. It is translated as CASSLLGALGYEQYF. The gene calls are TRBV27 and TRBJ2-7; D may be TRBD1 (5 bases). Deletions cut 1 base from V and 4 bases from J, with 14 bases between. The CDR3 consists of 15 residues. Germline lookup yields CDR1 MNHEY and CDR2 SMNVEV (reference sequence).

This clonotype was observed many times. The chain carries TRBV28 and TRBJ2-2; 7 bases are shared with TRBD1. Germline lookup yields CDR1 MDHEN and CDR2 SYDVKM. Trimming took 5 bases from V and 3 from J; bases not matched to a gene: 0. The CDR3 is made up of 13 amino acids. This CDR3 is CASSTGDTGELFF. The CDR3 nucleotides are TGTGCCAGCAGTACAGGGGACACCGGGGAGCTGTTTTTT.

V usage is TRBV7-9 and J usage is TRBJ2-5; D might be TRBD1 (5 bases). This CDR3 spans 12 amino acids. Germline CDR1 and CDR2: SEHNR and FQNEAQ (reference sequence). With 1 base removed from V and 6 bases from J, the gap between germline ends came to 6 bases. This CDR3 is CASSLGGKTQYF. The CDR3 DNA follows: TGTGCCAGCAGCTTAGGGGGCAAGACCCAGTACTTC.

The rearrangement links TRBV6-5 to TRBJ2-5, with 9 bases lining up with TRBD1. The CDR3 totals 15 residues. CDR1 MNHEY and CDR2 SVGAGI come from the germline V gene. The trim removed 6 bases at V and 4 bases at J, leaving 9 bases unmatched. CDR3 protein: CASSSGQGEAETQYF. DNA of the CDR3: TGTGCCAGCAGCTCGGGACAGGGTGAGGCAGAGACCCAGTACTTC.